This record concerns one T cell receptor beta chain sequence. Its antigen is as yet unknown. The sample originates from a study of vaccination effects on CD4 cells after COVID-19. Libraries were prepared by immunoSEQ multiplex PCR; TCRdb keeps only in-frame clonotypes and omits some of them. The sample has around 81,000 clones, around 77% seen once; the top ten hold more than 1%. Study-wide points: Late in the post-vaccination period, infection-induced and vaccine-induced clones underwent marked clonal contraction.

Germline lookup yields CDR1 MDHEN and CDR2 SYDVKM. The junction had 7 bases not matched to a gene; V was cut back by 6 bases and J by 4 bases. The CDR3 sequence is 14 residues long. Before any sequencing was done, the ViraFEST assay used viral peptide pools to expand antigen-specific CD4+ T cells. When less than 12 days of culture had elapsed, CD4+ T cells were isolated. Vaccine administered to participants consisted of two doses of either BNT162b2 or mRNA-1273. The V and J genes are TRBV28 and TRBJ1-2; TRBD1 aligns across 8 bases. This clonotype was sampled from a human donor who received a COVID-19 vaccine. This material consisted of CD4+ T cells from PBMCs cultured with HCoV-OC43 spike peptides, taken after COVID-19 vaccination. The subset: HCoV-OC43 spike overlapping peptide pool stimulation. The CDR3 sequence is CASRPGGAVYGYTF. The DNA of the CDR3 is TGTGCCAGCAGGCCAGGGGGCGCCGTCTATGGCTACACCTTC.